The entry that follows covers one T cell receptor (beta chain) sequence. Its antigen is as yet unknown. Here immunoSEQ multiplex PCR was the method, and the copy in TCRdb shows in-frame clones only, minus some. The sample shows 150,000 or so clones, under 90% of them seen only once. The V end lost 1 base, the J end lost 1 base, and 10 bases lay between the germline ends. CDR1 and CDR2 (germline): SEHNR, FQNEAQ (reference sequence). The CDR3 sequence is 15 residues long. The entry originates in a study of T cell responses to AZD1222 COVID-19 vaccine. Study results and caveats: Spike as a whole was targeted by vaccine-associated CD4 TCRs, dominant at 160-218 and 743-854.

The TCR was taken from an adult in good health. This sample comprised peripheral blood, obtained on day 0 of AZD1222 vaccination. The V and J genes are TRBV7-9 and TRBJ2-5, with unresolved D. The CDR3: CASSLDPGFQETQYF. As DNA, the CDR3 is TGTGCCAGCAGCTTAGACCCAGGCTTCCAAGAGACCCAGTACTTC.